What follows describes a single T cell receptor (beta chain). This sample is part of a study of memory CD8 T cells in hepatitis C reinfection. In the study overall: Chronic HCV followed reinfection in two donors who cleared primary infection.

Assay: immunoSEQ multiplex PCR; the TCRdb copy retains only in-frame clones and omits some. The sample lists around 5,000 clones, roughly 89% occurring once. The time point is: late/post reinfection, 12 to 24 weeks after detection. Sorted cells were sequenced directly ex vivo without any in vitro expansion. At all three reinfection time points, viable CD3+ CD8+ CD45RO- cells from a couple of donors served as controls. What was sequenced was naive CD8+ T cells sorted from blood. This clonotype originated in a middle-aged man with hepatitis C virus infection.

CDR3 coding DNA: TGTGCCAGTAGGACAGGGGGTACTGAAGCTTTCTTT. Amino acid sequence: CASRTGGTEAFF. The chain recombines TRBV19 with TRBJ1-1; 9 bases align to TRBD1. Germline CDR1 and CDR2: LNHDA and SQIVND (reference sequence). V was pared by 6 bases and J by 5 bases, with 1 base of the junction left unmatched. CDR3 length: 12 amino acids.